Sequencing of this T cell receptor beta chain was carried out in a study of T cell responses to AZD1222 COVID-19 vaccine (dated by TCRdb to the early 2020s). With regard to the full study: A total of under 250 trial participants underwent TCR sequencing, of whom roughly 210 had received two doses of AZD1222 and approximately 25 had received two doses of the MenACWY control vaccine. Enrollment into the trials was organized by age into subgroups of 18-55, 56-69 and 70-plus years, and those subgroups contained about 160, 30 and 59 TCR-sequenced participants, respectively. Study-wide findings and limitations: Participants were mostly white British, with more females than males. The authors suggested clonal diversity may have been underestimated. The whole spike protein was spanned by vaccine-associated CD4 TCRs, and dominant responses were seen in regions 160-218 and 743-854. In the small 56-69-year group, the increase in depth fell short of significance, most likely because of low power. Conclusions about previously exposed vaccinees are limited because only five or six AZD1222 recipients were SARS-CoV-2 seropositive at baseline. A significant rise in spike-specific TCR breadth and depth was observed after two AZD1222 doses relative to day 0 and relative to MenACWY recipients. Reportedly, close to half of the unique spike-specific TCRs recognized epitopes lying outside the regions that are mutated in the B.1.351 and B.1.1.7 variants. Because no day 14 peak-response samples were available, the repertoires could be characterized only after the peak T cell response.

This clone appeared a single time. Its cognate antigen has yet to be identified. Base qualities are not at hand, and no much larger clone is one base apart. The meaning of the sample's time point label: about 28 days (+/-7) after the second vaccine dose. AZD1222 recipients whose second dose came at about 4 weeks and those whose second dose came at about 12 weeks were combined into one group, since spike-specific TCR depth and breadth did not differ between the two schedules. The vaccinee samples were drawn from two UK trials, COV001 and COV002, one of which was a single-blind randomized controlled phase 2/3 trial testing AZD1222 (ChAdOx1 nCoV-19) in healthy adults. For TCRbeta chain sequencing, PBMC samples from trial participants were taken at day 0 and at day 28 after the second dose. The CDR3 regions of human TCRbeta chains were subjected to immunosequencing. On the study's bioinformatics: Repertoire TCRs were checked for matches against a reference library of SARS-CoV-2-specific TCRs that had been generated using the MIRA antigen-specificity platform. Breadth meant the fraction of unique TCRs that were SARS-CoV-2-associated, whereas depth meant the fraction of total T cells that were SARS-CoV-2-associated. Using the MIRA data, each spike-specific TCR was assigned both to the spike region to which the TCR was reactive and to a CD4 or CD8 class. Log10-transformed breadth and depth values were compared by one-way ANOVA with Sidak's multiple comparisons tests. Not all clones reach the TCRdb copy of this immuneACCESS table, which keeps in-frame sequences only. Checked studies attribute under half of the gap to unresolved V genes and leave the rest unexplained. Clonal size and the V and J genes are those of that table, whereas D and trimming came from the DNA. The sample includes roughly 120,000 clones, with roughly 91% observed a single time. Jointly, the top ten make up around 5% of the sample.

V loses 2 bases at its end and J loses 4 bases; junction bases beyond the gene matches: 7. CDR1 MNHEY and CDR2 SMNVEV are derived from the germline V gene (reference sequence). Its CDR3 holds 16 amino acids, cysteine through phenylalanine. The only DNA kept is the CDR3, 48 bases in frame from the first base. This sequence originates from an adult who received the AZD1222 COVID-19 vaccine. The sequence is built from TRBV27 and TRBJ2-3; TRBD1 fits 9 bases in the junction. The sample was peripheral blood, taken 28 days after the second AZD1222 dose. The DNA sequence follows: TGTGCCAGCAGTTTACGTGGGACAGGGCGGGCAGATACGCAGTATTTT. This sequence encodes CASSLRGTGRADTQYF.